These T cell receptor beta chains were read from a single sample in a study of blood T cell repertoires in COVID-19. The data were produced by immunoSEQ multiplex PCR, yet TCRdb's version contains in-frame clones alone and is incomplete. Of about 46,000 clones detected, 80% to 90% appear once; the ten largest clones hold roughly 14%. Sequencing was carried out using peripheral blood. The receptors come from a human donor in a cohort sampled during active COVID-19. The donor label of this sample is uncertain. The CDR3 runs from the conserved cysteine through the conserved F or W. Each record gives: V gene, J gene, CDR3 protein.

v_call: TRBV2; j_call: TRBJ2-4; cdr3_aa: CASSEAAGAAKNIQYF
v_call: TRBV29-1; j_call: TRBJ2-7; cdr3_aa: CSVEGQGSSYEQYF
v_call: TRBV5-4; j_call: TRBJ2-7; cdr3_aa: CASKRGGVHEQYF
v_call: TRBV5-1; j_call: TRBJ2-2; cdr3_aa: CASSPRTGLNTGELFF
v_call: TRBV18; j_call: TRBJ1-2; cdr3_aa: CASSPGQGNYGYTF
v_call: TRBV14; j_call: TRBJ1-2; cdr3_aa: CASSQLIQGGYTF
v_call: TRBV7-9; j_call: TRBJ1-3; cdr3_aa: CASSPGAGAGNTIYF
v_call: TRBV2; j_call: TRBJ2-4; cdr3_aa: CASSERGGRTKNIQYF
v_call: TRBV6-2/TRBV6-3; j_call: TRBJ2-5; cdr3_aa: CASSYSLGHLQETQYF
v_call: TRBV7-2; j_call: TRBJ1-3; cdr3_aa: CASRGGGSGNTIYF
v_call: TRBV4-3; j_call: TRBJ2-7; cdr3_aa: CASSQGPGTYEQYF
v_call: TRBV29-1; j_call: TRBJ1-5; cdr3_aa: CSVEFQRGGLGSNQPQHF
v_call: TRBV4-1; j_call: TRBJ1-1; cdr3_aa: CASSQGGAGLNTEAFF
v_call: TRBV7-9; j_call: TRBJ1-4; cdr3_aa: CASSPDRKLFF
v_call: TRBV2; j_call: TRBJ1-2; cdr3_aa: CASRTTGGTNYGYTF